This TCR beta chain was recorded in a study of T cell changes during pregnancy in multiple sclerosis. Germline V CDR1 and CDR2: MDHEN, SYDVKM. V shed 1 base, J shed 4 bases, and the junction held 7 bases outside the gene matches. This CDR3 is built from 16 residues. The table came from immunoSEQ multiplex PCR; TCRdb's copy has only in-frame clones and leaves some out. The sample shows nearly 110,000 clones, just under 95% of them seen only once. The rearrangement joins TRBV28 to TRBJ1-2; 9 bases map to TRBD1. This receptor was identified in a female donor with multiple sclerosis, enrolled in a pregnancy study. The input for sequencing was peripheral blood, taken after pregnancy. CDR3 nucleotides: TGTGCCAGCAGTTTATTTAACAGGGGGCATCGCTATGGCTACACCTTC. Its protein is CASSLFNRGHRYGYTF.